These T cell receptor beta chains were read from a single sample in a study of blood T cell repertoires in COVID-19. Assay used: immunoSEQ multiplex PCR; TCRdb lists only in-frame clones, some missing. In the table there are about 300,000 clones, about nine tenths of which are singletons. Sample: PBMCs or T cells enriched from blood (not recorded which). The receptor set was obtained from a woman aged 45 to 65 who had been exposed to COVID-19. CDR3s include the opening cysteine and the closing phenylalanine or tryptophan. Each record gives: clone size, J gene, V gene, D gene, CDR3 DNA, CDR3 protein. The D gene is left open where the match is weak. The size field is filled for only some rows; it gives once, few, many or a size class.

clone size: -
J gene: TRBJ2-1
V gene: TRBV5-4
D gene: -
CDR3 DNA: TGTGCCAGCAGCGGGGGGAGCTCCTACAATGAGCAGTTCTTC
CDR3 protein: CASSGGSSYNEQFF

clone size: -
J gene: TRBJ1-1
V gene: TRBV5-6
D gene: -
CDR3 DNA: TGTGCCAGCAGCTTCTGGGGGGGCGCCTACACTGAAGCTTTCTTT
CDR3 protein: CASSFWGGAYTEAFF

clone size: -
J gene: TRBJ1-2
V gene: TRBV10-3
D gene: -
CDR3 DNA: TGTGCCATCAGTGACGGGTTAGCTCAACTAAACTATGGCTACACCTTC
CDR3 protein: CAISDGLAQLNYGYTF

clone size: -
J gene: TRBJ2-2
V gene: TRBV5-6
D gene: -
CDR3 DNA: TGTGCCAGCAGCTTGCAGCGGCGCACCGGGGAGCTGTTTTTT
CDR3 protein: CASSLQRRTGELFF

clone size: once
J gene: TRBJ2-2
V gene: TRBV4-1
D gene: -
CDR3 DNA: TGCGCCAGCAGCCCAACTAGTGCAACCGGGGAGCTGTTTTTT
CDR3 protein: CASSPTSATGELFF

clone size: -
J gene: TRBJ1-5
V gene: TRBV30
D gene: TRBD1
CDR3 DNA: TGTGCCTGGAGTGGCGGACAGGGTGGACAGCCCCAGCATTTT
CDR3 protein: CAWSGGQGGQPQHF

clone size: -
J gene: TRBJ1-6
V gene: TRBV3-1/TRBV3-2
D gene: -
CDR3 DNA: TGTGCCAGCAGCCACTACGACAGGCTGAATTCACCCCTCCACTTT
CDR3 protein: CASSHYDRLNSPLHF

clone size: -
J gene: TRBJ2-2
V gene: TRBV5-1
D gene: TRBD1
CDR3 DNA: TGCGCCAGCAGCTTGGCTATTGACAGGGGCGGGCTCGGAACCGGGGAGCTGTTTTTT
CDR3 protein: CASSLAIDRGGLGTGELFF

clone size: -
J gene: TRBJ2-2
V gene: TRBV7-9
D gene: -
CDR3 DNA: TGTGCCAGCACGGCCGGGGGGGAGCTGTTTTTT
CDR3 protein: CASTAGGELFF

clone size: -
J gene: TRBJ2-7
V gene: TRBV7-9
D gene: -
CDR3 DNA: TGTGCCAGCAGCGGAGGAACCGAGCAGTACTTC
CDR3 protein: CASSGGTEQYF

clone size: -
J gene: TRBJ1-3
V gene: TRBV9
D gene: -
CDR3 DNA: TGTGCCAGCAGCGTCAACCCAGGTTCGTACTCTGGAAACACCATATATTTT
CDR3 protein: CASSVNPGSYSGNTIYF

clone size: -
J gene: TRBJ1-2
V gene: TRBV10-3
D gene: TRBD1
CDR3 DNA: TGTGCCATCAGGAAGACAGGGCTTAACTATGGCTACACCTTC
CDR3 protein: CAIRKTGLNYGYTF

clone size: -
J gene: TRBJ1-6
V gene: TRBV30
D gene: -
CDR3 DNA: TGTGCCTGGAGTGTTCTGCCAGGGGCTCCATATAATTCACCCCTCCACTTT
CDR3 protein: CAWSVLPGAPYNSPLHF

clone size: -
J gene: TRBJ1-6
V gene: TRBV6-5
D gene: -
CDR3 DNA: TGTGCCAGCAGTTACTCGGAGAATTCACCCCTCCACTTT
CDR3 protein: CASSYSENSPLHF

clone size: -
J gene: TRBJ1-2
V gene: TRBV27
D gene: TRBD1
CDR3 DNA: TGTGCCAGCAGTCCGGGACAGGGGGCAAATGGCTACACCTTC
CDR3 protein: CASSPGQGANGYTF

clone size: -
J gene: TRBJ2-5
V gene: TRBV20-1
D gene: -
CDR3 DNA: TGCAGTGCTAGTCCGCTACAAGAGACCCAGTACTTC
CDR3 protein: CSASPLQETQYF

clone size: -
J gene: TRBJ2-7
V gene: TRBV5-4
D gene: -
CDR3 DNA: TGTGCCAGCAGCTTGGACAGGGCTCCGATCGGGCAGTACTTC
CDR3 protein: CASSLDRAPIGQYF

clone size: -
J gene: TRBJ1-1
V gene: TRBV5-1
D gene: -
CDR3 DNA: TGCGCCAGCAGCTTTTACAGGCCGCTGTCTAAGCTCTTAATGAACACTGAAGCTTTCTTT
CDR3 protein: CASSFYRPLSKLLMNTEAFF

clone size: -
J gene: TRBJ2-1
V gene: TRBV9
D gene: -
CDR3 DNA: TGTGCCAGCAGCGCCGGGGTTAGCTCCTACAATGAGCAGTTCTTC
CDR3 protein: CASSAGVSSYNEQFF

clone size: few
J gene: TRBJ2-3
V gene: TRBV5-1
D gene: -
CDR3 DNA: TGCGCCAGCAGCCCGGGGGTCTCCCAGAGAATTAGCACAGATACGCAGTATTTT
CDR3 protein: CASSPGVSQRISTDTQYF

clone size: -
J gene: TRBJ1-2
V gene: TRBV24-1
D gene: TRBD1
CDR3 DNA: TGTGCCACCAGTGATTTTGACAGGGGTGGAGGCTACACCTTC
CDR3 protein: CATSDFDRGGGYTF

clone size: -
J gene: TRBJ2-3
V gene: TRBV9
D gene: -
CDR3 DNA: TGTGCCAGCAGCGTAAGTCAGGCAGATACGCAGTATTTT
CDR3 protein: CASSVSQADTQYF